A single sample gave rise to the 20 T cell receptor beta chains below, sequenced in a study of PD-L1 blockade in urothelial cancer. Time point given: peripheral blood 6 weeks after treatment start. Profiling relied on immunoSEQ multiplex PCR, and the TCRdb table lists in-frame clones only, not all of them. The table includes about 66,000 clones, 88% detected once. Specimen: PBMCs, collected around atezolizumab (anti-PD-L1) treatment. These receptors were obtained from a man in his 60s with urothelial cancer.

V usage is TRBV4-2 and J usage is TRBJ2-2; TRBD2 is a possible D gene (6 bases). The CDR3 sequence is 16 residues long. CDR1 is LGHNA and CDR2 is YNFKEQ in the germline V gene. The V end lost 0 bases, the J end lost 9 bases, and 17 bases lay between the germline ends. In nucleotides, the CDR3 is TGTGCCAGCAGCCAAGACCAAGGGAGACTAGTCAGGGAGCTGTTTTTT. It specifies CASSQDQGRLVRELFF.

V gene TRBV29-1 combines with J gene TRBJ1-1, with D perhaps TRBD1 (5 bases). V shed 6 bases and J shed 1 base, with 6 bases lying between them. Germline V gives CDR1 SQVTM, CDR2 ANQGSEA. The CDR3 contains 11 residues. CDR3 sequence (DNA): TGCAGCGTAGGACAGAACACTGAAGCTTTCTTT. Amino acids: CSVGQNTEAFF.

The chain is built from TRBV30 and TRBJ1-4; the D gene is possibly TRBD1 (5 bases). There are 14 residues in the CDR3. V dropped 0 bases and J dropped 8 bases, with 13 bases sitting between them. Germline V gene sequence: CDR1 GTSNPN, CDR2 SVGIG (reference sequence). The DNA for the CDR3 is TGTGCCTGGAGTGTTGGAGGGGACGTAGAAAAACTGTTTTTT. It encodes CAWSVGGDVEKLFF.

The chain is built from TRBV28 and TRBJ2-1; TRBD2 is a possible D gene (6 bases). In germline, CDR1 is MDHEN, CDR2 SYDVKM. The CDR3 has 15 residues. V was shortened by 3 bases and J by 4 bases, with 13 bases between the two germline ends. The CDR3 DNA sequence: TGTGCCAGCAGTTTCCGGGGGAGGCTTTACAATGAGCAGTTCTTC. It is translated as CASSFRGRLYNEQFF.

V is TRBV7-2 and J is TRBJ1-5; 7 positions match TRBD1. The V gene end was trimmed by 1 base and the J gene end by 3 bases; junction bases not matched to a gene: 3. Germline CDR1 reads SGHTA; CDR2 reads FQGNSA. This CDR3 is 15 amino acids long. DNA for the CDR3: TGTGCCAGCAGCTTAGGGAGGGGGCACAATCAGCCCCAGCATTTT. Translation: CASSLGRGHNQPQHF. The full variable domain, in which reference TRBV7-2 and TRBJ1-5 provide the parts outside the CDR3, is GAGVSQSPSNKVTEKGKDVELRCDPISGHTALYWYRQSLGQGLEFLIYFQGNSAPDKSGLPSDRFSAERTGGSVSTLTIQRTQQEDSAVYLCASSLGRGHNQPQHFGDGTRLSIL.

The table lists this clone with a few counts. This chain uses TRBV7-9 with TRBJ1-5; 8 bases fit TRBD1. V shed 0 bases and J 2 bases; nucleotides not matched to a gene: 6. The CDR3 is made up of 17 amino acids. The germline CDR1 and CDR2 sequences are SEHNR and FQNEAQ (reference sequence). CDR3 DNA: TGTGCCAGCAGCTTAGCGCAGGGGGCGGGTGGCAATCAGCCCCAGCATTTT. This sequence encodes CASSLAQGAGGNQPQHF. Full variable domain (remainder filled in from reference TRBV7-9 and TRBJ1-5): DTGVSQNPRHKITKRGQNVTFRCDPISEHNRLYWYRQTLGQGPEFLTYFQNEAQLEKSRLLSDRFSAERPKGSFSTLEIQRTEQGDSAMYLCASSLAQGAGGNQPQHFGDGTRLSIL.

This clone was seen once. V is TRBV28 and J is TRBJ1-2; 12 bases map to TRBD1. V lost 8 bases to trimming and J lost 8 bases; unmatched junction nucleotides: 6. From germline, CDR1 is MDHEN and CDR2 SYDVKM. CDR3 size: 13 residues. The CDR3 region is CASQGQGARGYTF. The CDR3 coding sequence is TGTGCCAGCCAGGGACAGGGGGCGCGGGGCTACACCTTC.

The genes are TRBV10-3 and TRBJ2-7; perhaps TRBD2 as D (6 bases). The CDR3 covers 13 residues. V was shortened by 8 bases and J by 1 base, with 12 bases between the two germline ends. The germline gives CDR1 ENHRY, CDR2 SYGVKD. The CDR3 loop is CAIWRGGSYEQYF. The CDR3 nucleotides are TGTGCCATCTGGAGGGGTGGTTCCTACGAGCAGTACTTC.

The rearrangement joins TRBV4-2 to TRBJ2-3, with a weak D call TRBD1 (5 bases). CDR1 is LGHNA, CDR2 YNFKEQ, per germline. This CDR3 spans 14 amino acids. With 4 bases removed from V and 3 bases from J, the gap between germline ends came to 11 bases. In nucleotides, the CDR3 is TGTGCCAGCAGCCCATTTAGGGGAACAGATACGCAGTATTTT. Translation: CASSPFRGTDTQYF.

The gene calls are TRBV4-2 and TRBJ2-1; possibly TRBD2 for D (5 bases). Trimming left V 1 base short and J 6 bases short, with 16 bases between. Germline CDR1 is LGHNA and CDR2 is YNFKEQ. The CDR3 has 16 amino acids. The CDR3 region has the DNA TGTGCCAGCAGCCAAGGAGGTGGGAGCCGGAGCAATGAGCAGTTCTTC. Translating it yields CASSQGGGSRSNEQFF.

J is TRBJ2-4 and V is TRBV27; the D gene is possibly TRBD1 (6 bases). CDR3 size: 14 residues. CDR1 is MNHEY and CDR2 is SMNVEV in the germline V gene (reference sequence). Trimming took 7 bases from V and 1 from J, leaving 11 bases between them. The CDR3 spells CASTPQGAKNIQYF. CDR3 sequence (DNA): TGTGCCAGCACCCCCCAGGGGGCCAAAAACATTCAGTACTTC.

The chain is built from TRBV5-1 and TRBJ1-5, with D possibly TRBD1 on 5 matching bases. The CDR3 is made up of 14 amino acids. Germline loops: CDR1 SGHRS, CDR2 YFSETQ. Trimming took off 1 base at V and 6 bases at J, with 11 bases between the two ends. The CDR3 DNA sequence: TGCGCCAGCAGCTTGTTGGGGGGGGGTCAGCCCCAGCATTTT. Its translation is CASSLLGGGQPQHF.

The chain employs TRBV5-1 and TRBJ2-1, with 7 nucleotides matching TRBD2. V shed 3 bases, J shed 10 bases, and the junction held 10 bases outside the gene matches. The CDR3 runs 14 residues. Germline CDR1 reads SGHRS; CDR2 reads YFSETQ. The CDR3 region has the DNA TGCGCCAGCAGCTGGGGGGGAGGGCTAACCGAGCAGTTCTTC. Translated: CASSWGGGLTEQFF.

The CDR3 DNA reads as TGTGCCAGCAGCTTTGCAGGGGGAGTCTTTAACTATGGCTACACCTTC. Translating it yields CASSFAGGVFNYGYTF. V and J are TRBV5-5 and TRBJ1-2; 7 nucleotides align to TRBD1. CDR3 size: 16 residues. With V trimmed by 2 bases and J by 1 base, 8 bases remained unmatched. Germline lookup yields CDR1 SGHKS and CDR2 YYEKEE (reference sequence).

Here the CDR3 DNA reads TGTGCCAGCAGCTTAGGACAGCGGAACACTGAAGCTTTCTTT. This codes for CASSLGQRNTEAFF. The chain carries TRBV11-3 and TRBJ1-1, with D possibly being TRBD1 (5 bases). Trimming pared 1 base from V and 1 base from J, leaving 7 bases between. Germline-derived CDR1 and CDR2 are SGHNT and YENEEA. This CDR3 region has 14 residues. The full variable domain, completed using reference TRBV11-3 and TRBJ1-1, is EAGVVQSPRYKIIEKKQPVAFWCNPISGHNTLYWYLQNLGQGPELLIRYENEEAVDDSQLPKDRFSAERLKGVDSTLKIQPAELGDSAVYLCASSLGQRNTEAFFGQGTRLTVV.

The V gene is TRBV18, the J gene TRBJ1-1; a possible D gene is TRBD1 (5 bases). The V gene's germline CDR1 is KGHSH and CDR2 LQKENI. V was clipped by 2 bases and J by 12 bases, with 13 bases between them. The CDR3 extends over 12 amino acids. This CDR3 reads CASSPGQKGTFF. The CDR3 DNA sequence: TGTGCCAGCTCACCAGGACAAAAGGGGACTTTCTTT.

The rearrangement uses TRBV7-9 and TRBJ1-1; 9 bases fit TRBD1. Germline trimming cut 1 base from V and 11 bases from J; bases unmatched to any gene: 5. Germline CDR1 reads SEHNR; CDR2 reads FQNEAQ (reference sequence). The CDR3 is 13 residues long. The CDR3 here is CASSLGQGVWAFF. Here the CDR3 DNA reads TGTGCCAGCAGCTTAGGACAGGGGGTGTGGGCTTTCTTT.

The chain is built from TRBV29-1 and TRBJ1-1; no definite D call. CDR3 length: 15 amino acids. Germline V lookup: CDR1 SQVTM, CDR2 ANQGSEA. Trimming took off 4 bases at V and 7 bases at J, with 22 bases between the two ends. The CDR3 DNA sequence: TGCAGCGTTGCTTTTCTGGAAGGAGGAGCAATTGAAGCTTTCTTT. Its protein product is CSVAFLEGGAIEAFF.

J is TRBJ1-5 and V is TRBV6-6, with D possibly being TRBD1 (5 bases). This CDR3 is 14 amino acids long. CDR1 MNHNY and CDR2 SVGAGI come from the germline V gene (reference sequence). V shed 8 bases and J shed 5 bases, with 16 bases lying between them. CDR3 amino acids: CASAVTGRDQPQHF. Written as DNA, the CDR3 is TGTGCCAGCGCAGTCACAGGCCGGGATCAGCCCCAGCATTTT.

The chain carries TRBV20-1 and TRBJ2-1; no clear D. The V and J ends lost 6 bases and 10 bases respectively, with 10 bases between them. The V gene's germline CDR1 is DFQATT and CDR2 SNEGSKA (reference sequence). The CDR3 is made up of 10 amino acids. This CDR3 is CSALRGEQFF. DNA for the CDR3: TGCAGTGCATTGAGAGGAGAGCAGTTCTTC.